Sequencing of this T cell receptor (beta chain) was carried out in a study of OX40 agonist ivuxolimab in advanced cancers. Broader study findings: CD8+ T cells were the subset that, on average, had more expanded clones than CD4+. At 0.1-3.0 mg/kg, partial responders had clonal expansion among the lowest observed.

Turning to this clone: Its antigen is not identified.

The ends were cut back, 2 bases at V and 7 bases at J, with 6 bases in the middle. In germline, CDR1 is MNHEY, CDR2 SMNVEV (reference sequence). The length of the CDR3 is 12 residues. Some clones are missing from TCRdb's copy, which holds only in-frame ones; the method was immunoSEQ multiplex PCR. The repertoire has roughly 20,000 clones, 65% to 85% of them found once; the top ten carry roughly 3.8%. The sequencing used CD4+ or CD8+ T cells sorted from blood, collected in a trial of the OX40 agonist ivuxolimab. The V call is TRBV27, the J call TRBJ2-1; no definite D call. The sequence derives from an adult with an advanced solid tumor such as melanoma, head and neck, liver or kidney cancer. Here the CDR3 DNA reads TGTGCCAGCAGTTTACCCGCTAATGAGCAGTTCTTC. Translation gives CASSLPANEQFF.